This T cell receptor (beta chain) was sequenced for a study of cytomegalovirus exposure and HLA in healthy donors. The repertoire was sequenced with immunoSEQ multiplex PCR; TCRdb's copy has only in-frame clones and lacks some. The data contain 190,000 or so clones, 80% to 85% of them singletons. The sequence was obtained from a woman younger than 30 in good health and CMV-seropositive. The sample comprised PBMCs.

The CDR3: CASSMRTGYEQYF. The CDR3 coding sequence is TGTGCCAGCAGCATGCGGACGGGGTACGAGCAGTACTTC. The chain employs TRBV7-2 and TRBJ2-7; the D gene is possibly TRBD2 (5 bases). The V end was cut by 5 bases, the J end by 4 bases, with 12 bases between. Per germline, CDR1 SGHTA and CDR2 FQGNSA. The CDR3 has 13 residues.